This TCR beta chain emerged from a study of blood T cell repertoires in COVID-19. For the study at large: Acute and convalescent COVID-19 samples came from the United States, Italy and Spain.

This clone showed up just a few times. This CDR3 contains 14 residues. V lost 4 bases and J lost 7, with 14 bases in between. Germline V gives CDR1 SEHNR, CDR2 FQNEAQ (reference sequence). As handled by the study authors: Estimates of nucleated cell counts were drawn from the amplification of reference gene primers. This table comes from immunoSEQ multiplex PCR, and its TCRdb copy is limited to in-frame clones, with some not included. The V and J calls and clone size are taken from that table; D and trimming were inferred from the DNA. This table has about 120,000 clones, more than 75% appearing once.

The chain joins TRBV7-9 to TRBJ2-1; D gene uncertain. The source of this sequence is a man aged 60-69 years with acute or convalescent COVID-19. The sample comprised peripheral blood. As DNA, the CDR3 is TGTGCCAGCAGCTCCACCGGTCCCGGGAATGAGCAGTTCTTC. This translates into CASSSTGPGNEQFF.